The entry below gives a single T cell receptor beta chain sequence along with its context. The target antigen is unknown. The source of the sample is a study of T-cell memory formation after mild COVID-19. With constant-segment primers, 5'RACE yielded cDNA libraries of TCR alpha and TCR beta that carried sample barcodes and UMIs. TCRdb used MiXCR to reprocess the 5' RACE reads, holding one entry per CDR3 protein. The sample has about 560,000 distinct CDR3 sequences, about 18% seen once. Study findings and constraints: Some clones that responded were present in memory (sampled pre-infection), which suggests cross-reactive memory joined. Clones that shrank (day 15 to 85) were balanced CD4/CD8, whereas later expanders leaned CD4+. The main location of contracting CD4+ clones was CM and EM, and that of contracting CD8+ clones was EMRA.

This CDR3 comprises 15 residues. V lost 4 bases and J lost 8, with 19 bases in between. Per germline, CDR1 SGHDN and CDR2 FVKESK. The clonotype was recovered from an adult woman who had mild COVID-19 (a few samples of this study predate the infection). Cell type and time point are not known. Sample: PBMCs or a T cell subset sorted from them (not recorded which). The chain links TRBV14 to TRBJ2-3, with D possibly being TRBD1 or TRBD2 (5 bases each). CDR3 coding DNA: TGTGCCAGCAGCCCCCACGGAGGCACCGGGGCTACGCAGTATTTT. Amino acid sequence: CASSPHGGTGATQYF.